Here is one T cell receptor beta chain with its context. Those CD8+ T cells considered naive were CD45RO-CCR7+CD27+CD95-. The authors prepared UMI-labeled TRB cDNA libraries by 5' RACE. TCRdb re-called the 5' RACE reads and gives one entry per CDR3 protein, without DNA. This table lists 65,000 to 75,000 distinct CDR3 sequences. This entry is derived from a study of CXCR3-negative and CXCR3-positive naive CD8 T cells. Across the whole study: Roughly 135 million TRB reads were obtained overall (about 1.5 +/- 0.3 million per library).

CDR1 and CDR2 (germline): SGHRS, YFSETQ. The CDR3 totals 16 residues. The TCR was taken from a human donor in good health. Some clones in this sample may be carry-over from other donors' samples. V is TRBV5-1 and J is TRBJ2-4; with no DNA, the TCRdb D assignment of TRBD1 cannot be verified. The sample taken for sequencing was naive CXCR3- CD8+ T cells from blood. The subset denotes: CD45RO-CCR7+CD27+CD95- naive CD8+ T cells lacking CXCR3 (TNR3-). CDR3 sequence reads: CASSSRTGTDKNIQYF.